This T cell receptor (beta chain) was obtained from a study of blood T cell repertoires in COVID-19. Study in general: COVID-19 samples collected from the United States, Italy and Spain covered acute and convalescent phases. T cells, B-cell-depleted T cells, or PBMCs supplied cDNA or gDNA.

While infection was still active, Seattle patients were enrolled and then followed longitudinally. The ends lost 7 bases at V and 4 bases at J; junction bases unmatched: 2. Germline lookup yields CDR1 SNHLY and CDR2 FYNNEI. The CDR3 loop spans 13 amino acids. In the study's own analysis: Reference gene primer amplification in the assay estimated nucleated cell counts. The method was immunoSEQ multiplex PCR; TCRdb's version includes in-frame clones alone and lacks a portion of them. V and J calls and clone size are as listed in that table; D and trimming were resolved from the DNA. Here the sample spans 300,000 to 350,000 clones, approximately 88% being singletons.

The chain is built from TRBV2 and TRBJ1-5; 9 bases are shared with TRBD1. The sequence was obtained from a woman aged 25 to 39 with COVID-19, enrolled during active disease. Sequencing was carried out using peripheral blood. The CDR3 reads CASTGTGNQPQHF. CDR3 sequence (DNA): TGTGCCAGCACCGGGACAGGGAATCAGCCCCAGCATTTT.